This T cell receptor beta chain was identified during a study of yellow fever vaccine responses in identical twins. TCRdb processed the RT-PCR reads anew with MiXCR; each CDR3 protein has one entry. The sample lists 3,000 to 4,000 distinct CDR3 sequences, roughly four fifths seen once, with roughly 2.8% in the top ten. CDR1 and CDR2 (germline): SGHNT, YENEEA. This CDR3 spans 14 amino acids. The ends were cut back, 5 bases at V and 3 bases at J, with 12 bases in the middle. The V call is TRBV11-3, the J call TRBJ2-3; D is unclear. Sequencing used T cells from blood (PBMCs), unsorted or a sorted subset (not recorded which), obtained before or after yellow fever vaccination (not recorded which). The sequence derives from a woman younger than 35 who received the yellow fever vaccine. The CDR3 DNA reads TGTGCCAGCAGCACTCGGTCAAAAACAGATACGCAGTATTTT. Amino acid sequence: CASSTRSKTDTQYF.